The 15 T cell receptor beta chains presented below share a single source sample, sequenced in a study of vaccination and CD4 T cells after COVID-19. Sequence data for DNA of cultured CD4+ T cells were generated by the Oncomine TCR Beta short-read assay. In TCRdb, the PCR reads were re-called with MiXCR into one record per CDR3 protein. The sample carries fewer than 13,000 distinct CDR3 sequences, less than 25% recorded once. What these receptors recognize is not known. Treatment here: roughly nine-day PBMC culture with coronavirus spike peptide pools or control peptides (ViraFEST assay). The material sequenced was CD4+ T cells from blood, cultured in vitro, taken after SARS-CoV-2 vaccination. The source is a human donor who had recovered from COVID-19.

This clonotype is judged medium-sized. CDR3 sequence: CASSSYRGDQPQHF. CDR3 bases: TGTGCCAGCAGCTCCTACAGGGGCGATCAGCCCCAGCATTTT. The chain joins TRBV7-2 to TRBJ1-5, with 7 bases matching TRBD1. J was trimmed by 5 bases and V by 4 bases; bases with no gene match: 5. The CDR3 is made up of 14 amino acids. Germline V gives CDR1 SGHTA, CDR2 FQGNSA. The full variable domain, in which reference TRBV7-2 and TRBJ1-5 provide the parts outside the CDR3, is GAGVSQSPSNKVTEKGKDVELRCDPISGHTALYWYRQSLGQGLEFLIYFQGNSAPDKSGLPSDRFSAERTGGSVSTLTIQRTQQEDSAVYLCASSSYRGDQPQHFGDGTRLSIL.

The chain joins TRBV30 to TRBJ2-7; D unclear. CDR1 is GTSNPN, CDR2 SVGIG, per germline (reference sequence). V lost 8 bases, J lost 1 base, and 6 bases lay in between. This CDR3 spans 10 amino acids. CDR3 in amino acids: CALGSYEQYF. The CDR3 nucleotides read TGTGCCCTAGGATCCTACGAGCAGTACTTC.

This chain uses TRBV25-1 with TRBJ2-2, with 11 bases that match TRBD2. Per germline, CDR1 MGHDK and CDR2 SYGVNS. CDR3 length: 16 amino acids. The V gene end was trimmed by 2 bases and the J gene end by 5 bases; junction bases not matched to a gene: 4. CDR3 sequence: CASSEPGLAVTGELFF. Written as DNA, the CDR3 is TGTGCCAGCAGTGAACCGGGACTAGCGGTGACCGGGGAGCTGTTTTTT.

This clonotype was seen a few times. CDR3 sequence reads: CASSIGYRGPNQPQHF. In DNA form, the CDR3 reads TGTGCCAGTAGTATAGGCTACAGGGGGCCTAATCAGCCCCAGCATTTT. The chain combines TRBV19 with TRBJ1-5; 9 positions match TRBD1. In germline, CDR1 is LNHDA, CDR2 SQIVND (reference sequence). J gave up 4 bases and V 1 base, and 5 bases lay outside the gene matches. The CDR3 runs to 16 residues.

The J gene is TRBJ2-5, the V gene TRBV7-9, with 15 nucleotides matching TRBD2. V gave up 4 bases and J gave up 7 bases; unmatched junction bases: 10. The germline V gene encodes CDR1 SEHNR and CDR2 FQNEAQ (reference sequence). This CDR3 region has 17 residues. The CDR3 DNA reads as TGTGCCAGCAGCTCGAGGACCCCGGGACTAGCGGGAGGGACCCAGTACTTC. Its protein is CASSSRTPGLAGGTQYF.

The chain is built from TRBV5-5 and TRBJ1-1; D not certain. Germline CDR1 and CDR2: SGHKS and YYEKEE (reference sequence). Between the trimmed V and J ends, which lost 2 bases and 5 bases, there was a span of 13 bases. CDR3 size: 14 residues. CDR3 coding DNA: TGTGCCAGCAGCTTCGTCGATCGGGAGACTGAAGCTTTCTTT. Residues: CASSFVDRETEAFF.

The chain couples TRBV20-1 to TRBJ1-5; D remains ambiguous. This CDR3 is built from 13 residues. Deletions cut 2 bases from V and 6 bases from J, with 11 bases between. The germline CDR1 and CDR2 sequences are DFQATT and SNEGSKA (reference sequence). CDR3 loop: CSARRAIGQPQHF. In nucleotides, the CDR3 is TGCAGTGCTAGACGCGCAATAGGTCAGCCCCAGCATTTT.

This clonotype is judged medium-sized (0.01 to 0.1%). The chain is built from TRBV15 and TRBJ1-3; D unclear. The ends were cut back, 1 base at V and 2 bases at J, with 0 bases in the middle. The length of the CDR3 is 12 residues. The germline V gene encodes CDR1 LNHNV and CDR2 YYDKDF (reference sequence). The DNA for the CDR3 is TGTGCCACCAGCAGAGCTGGAAACACCATATATTTT. Its protein is CATSRAGNTIYF.

V usage is TRBV2 and J usage is TRBJ2-5; the match to TRBD2 covers 9 bases. V was pared by 8 bases and J by 2 bases, with 6 bases of the junction left unmatched. Germline CDR1 is SNHLY and CDR2 is FYNNEI. The CDR3 contains 14 residues. The CDR3 reads CASVLAGLQETQYF. The CDR3 DNA sequence: TGTGCCAGCGTCCTAGCGGGGCTACAAGAGACCCAGTACTTC.

The rearrangement links TRBV12-3 or TRBV12-4 to TRBJ2-1; 9 bases fit TRBD1. The ends lost 6 bases at V and 5 bases at J; junction bases unmatched: 8. The CDR3 loop spans 15 amino acids. CDR3 nucleotide sequence: TGTGCCAGCAGGTCACAGGGGGCTGGAAACAATGAGCAGTTCTTC. As protein: CASRSQGAGNNEQFF.

This chain links TRBV2 with TRBJ2-7, with D perhaps matching TRBD1 (6 bases). This CDR3 spans 14 amino acids. Deletions cut 7 bases from V and 3 bases from J, with 16 bases between. The germline gives CDR1 SNHLY, CDR2 FYNNEI. The CDR3: CASTPEAGVYEQYF. DNA for the CDR3: TGTGCCAGCACCCCCGAGGCAGGGGTCTACGAGCAGTACTTC.

J is TRBJ1-2 and V is TRBV5-8; D ambiguous. Trimming left V 6 bases short and J 4 bases short, with 16 bases between. This CDR3 region has 14 residues. CDR1 is SGHTS, CDR2 YDEGEE, per germline. Here the CDR3 reads CASTPWRVGYGYTF. DNA for the CDR3: TGTGCCAGCACCCCATGGCGGGTCGGCTATGGCTACACCTTC.

The rearrangement uses TRBV12-3 or TRBV12-4 and TRBJ2-7; D is unresolved. The CDR3 sequence is 14 residues long. V lost 3 bases and J 5 bases, leaving 14 bases between the germline ends. The CDR3 is CASSLTATFHEQYF. The CDR3 DNA reads as TGTGCCAGCAGTTTGACCGCCACGTTCCACGAGCAGTACTTC.

V and J are TRBV5-1 and TRBJ2-1, with 8 positions matching TRBD2. The CDR3 loop spans 14 amino acids. The germline V gene encodes CDR1 SGHRS and CDR2 YFSETQ. V shed 0 bases, J shed 9 bases, and the junction held 5 bases outside the gene matches. CDR3 nucleotides: TGCGCCAGCAGCTTGGCGGGAGGGCAGGGTGAGCAGTTCTTC. It yields the protein CASSLAGGQGEQFF. The whole variable domain, filled in from reference TRBV5-1 and TRBJ2-1, reads KAGVTQTPRYLIKTRGQQVTLSCSPISGHRSVSWYQQTPGQGLQFLFEYFSETQRNKGNFPGRFSGRQFSNSRSEMNVSTLELGDSALYLCASSLAGGQGEQFFGPGTRLTVL.

This clonotype has more than one count but fewer than ten. The CDR3 protein is CASSPGPKHNEQFF. The CDR3 DNA sequence: TGTGCCAGCAGCCCAGGGCCGAAACACAATGAGCAGTTCTTC. The chain carries TRBV7-2 and TRBJ2-1; possible D gene TRBD1, 5 bases. This CDR3 spans 14 amino acids. Germline V gene sequence: CDR1 SGHTA, CDR2 FQGNSA. Trimming cost V 5 bases and J 5 bases, with 13 bases left between them.